This T cell receptor (beta chain) was retrieved from a study of T-cell reconstitution after alpha-beta-depleted transplantation in children. Using unique molecular identifiers, the investigators prepared the TCRbeta library. From the PCR reads, TCRdb called clonotypes with MiXCR, one entry per CDR3 protein. The sample carries a few hundred thousand distinct CDR3 sequences, around a tenth recorded once. This CDR3 is built from 15 residues. V lost 5 bases, J lost 6 bases, and 7 bases stayed unmatched. CDR1 and CDR2 (germline): SEHNR, FQNEAQ (reference sequence). Sample: PBMCs from the stem cell graft donor, taken from the stem cell graft. The TCR originated in a human donor who donated a stem cell graft to a child with acute lymphoblastic leukemia. The rearrangement links TRBV7-9 to TRBJ2-1; 10 nucleotides match TRBD2. CDR3 sequence: CASSPPSGGLNEQFF. CDR3 DNA: TGTGCCAGCAGCCCCCCTAGCGGGGGTCTCAATGAGCAGTTCTTC.